The clone carrying this T cell receptor (beta chain) was counted at least ten times. Its target is not known. The sample comes from a study of T-cell reconstitution after alpha-beta-depleted transplantation in children. TCRbeta library preparation incorporated unique molecular identifiers. One entry per CDR3 protein, called by TCRdb with MiXCR from the PCR reads. The data contain around 450,000 distinct CDR3 sequences, roughly a tenth of them seen just once; the ten biggest clones take up roughly 2.1%. Points from the study as a whole: Hyperexpanded clones declined; after one year, newly produced T cells mostly supplied diversity. Several hundred expanded graft clones reportedly were the source of alpha-beta T cells about two months after transplant. The origin of high day-60 TCRbeta diversity in some patients lay in surviving recipient T cells and thymic progenitors.

Trimming at V came to 8 bases and at J to 8 bases, leaving 8 bases not matched to a gene. Looked up from germline, CDR1 is SQVTM and CDR2 is ANQGSEA. This CDR3 comprises 12 residues. This TCR came from a child aged 2-15 years with inherited bone marrow failure, due to receive a stem cell transplant. The rearrangement joins TRBV29-1 to TRBJ1-2; TRBD1 aligns across 10 bases. The material sequenced was PBMCs, taken before TCRalphabeta/CD19-depleted stem cell transplant. The CDR3 protein is CSTTGGEGGYTF. The CDR3 DNA is TGCAGCACGACAGGGGGCGAGGGAGGCTACACCTTC. Full variable domain (missing parts from reference TRBV29-1 and TRBJ1-2): SAVISQKPSRDICQRGTSLTIQCQVDSQVTMMFWYRQQPGQSLTLIATANQGSEATYESGFVIDKFPISRPNLTFSTLTVSNMSPEDSSIYLCSTTGGEGGYTFGSGTRLTVV.